This T cell receptor (beta chain) comes out of a study of healthy donors' naive CD4 and CD8 T cells. A linear amplification protocol produced the TCR libraries from about 0.45 ug of total RNA. TCRdb re-called the reads with MiXCR, one entry per CDR3 protein. Here the sample spans about 180,000 distinct CDR3 sequences, nearly 75% being singletons. Sorting defined naive CD4+ as CD4+CD8-CD45RO-CD45RA+ and naive CD8+ as CD8+CD4-CD45RA+CD27bright. To note about this clonotype: Antigen: not known.

The CDR3 length is 16 residues. V dropped 0 bases and J dropped 4; count of bases not matched to a gene: 6. The V gene's germline CDR1 is DFQATT and CDR2 SNEGSKA (reference sequence). Study results and caveats: Most V and J genes were reportedly biased between naive CD4+ and CD8+ cells.

The chain employs TRBV20-1 and TRBJ2-2; TRBD2 matches at 9 bases. The TCR was taken from a pool of human donors in good health; the sample pools cells from several healthy donors. Sample: naive CD4+ and CD8+ T cells sorted from blood, pooled from several donors. Written as DNA, the CDR3 is TGCAGTGCTAGAGATGCTAGCGGGGCCTTCACCGGGGAGCTGTTTTTT. Its protein is CSARDASGAFTGELFF.